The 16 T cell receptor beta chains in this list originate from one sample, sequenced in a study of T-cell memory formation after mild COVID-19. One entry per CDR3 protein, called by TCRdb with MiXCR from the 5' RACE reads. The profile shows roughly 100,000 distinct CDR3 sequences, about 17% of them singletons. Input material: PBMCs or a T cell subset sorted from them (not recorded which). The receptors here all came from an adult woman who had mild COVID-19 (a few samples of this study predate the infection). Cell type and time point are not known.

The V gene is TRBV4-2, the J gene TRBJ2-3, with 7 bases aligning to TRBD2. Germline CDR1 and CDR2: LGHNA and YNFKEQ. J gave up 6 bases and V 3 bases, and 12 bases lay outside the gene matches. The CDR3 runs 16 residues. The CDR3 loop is CASSQLGSTAGDTQYF. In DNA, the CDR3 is TGTGCCAGCAGCCAGCTAGGATCGACAGCGGGGGATACGCAGTATTTT.

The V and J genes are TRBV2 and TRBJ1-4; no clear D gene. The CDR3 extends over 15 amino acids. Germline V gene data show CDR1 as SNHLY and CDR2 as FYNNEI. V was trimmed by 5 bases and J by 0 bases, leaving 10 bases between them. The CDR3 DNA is TGTGCCAGCAGTAGAGGACGGTCAACTAATGAAAAACTGTTTTTT. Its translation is CASSRGRSTNEKLFF.

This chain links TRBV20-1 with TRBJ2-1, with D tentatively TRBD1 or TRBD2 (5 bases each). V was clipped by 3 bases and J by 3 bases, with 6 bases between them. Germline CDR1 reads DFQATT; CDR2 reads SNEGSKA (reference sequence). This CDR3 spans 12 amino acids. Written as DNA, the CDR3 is TGCAGTGCTAGTGGGGGCTACAATGAGCAGTTCTTC. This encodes CSASGGYNEQFF.

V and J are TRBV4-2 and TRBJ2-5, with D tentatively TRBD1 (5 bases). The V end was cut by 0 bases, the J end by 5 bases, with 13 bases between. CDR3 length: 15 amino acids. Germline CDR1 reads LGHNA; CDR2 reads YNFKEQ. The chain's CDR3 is CASSQDGRAVETQYF. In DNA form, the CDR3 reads TGTGCCAGCAGCCAAGATGGCAGGGCGGTGGAGACCCAGTACTTC.

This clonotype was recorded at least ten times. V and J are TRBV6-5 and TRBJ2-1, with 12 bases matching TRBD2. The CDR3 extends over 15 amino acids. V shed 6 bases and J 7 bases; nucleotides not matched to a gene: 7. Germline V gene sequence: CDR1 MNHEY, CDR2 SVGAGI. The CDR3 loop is CASRDGLAGKNEQFF. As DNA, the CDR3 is TGTGCCAGCAGGGATGGACTAGCGGGAAAGAATGAGCAGTTCTTC.

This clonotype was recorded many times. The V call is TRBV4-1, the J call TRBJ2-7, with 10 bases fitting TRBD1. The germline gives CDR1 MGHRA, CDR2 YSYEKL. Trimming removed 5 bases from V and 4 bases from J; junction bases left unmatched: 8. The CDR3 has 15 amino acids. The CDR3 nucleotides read TGCGCCAGCAGCTTCCCGGGACAGGGGTTTTACGAGCAGTACTTC. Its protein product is CASSFPGQGFYEQYF.

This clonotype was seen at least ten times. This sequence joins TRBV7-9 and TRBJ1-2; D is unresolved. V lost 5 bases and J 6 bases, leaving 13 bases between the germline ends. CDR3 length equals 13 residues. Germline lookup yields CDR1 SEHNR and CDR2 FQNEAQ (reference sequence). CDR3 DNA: TGTGCCAGCAGCGGCGCCGGGTCTCATGGCTACACCTTC. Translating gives CASSGAGSHGYTF.

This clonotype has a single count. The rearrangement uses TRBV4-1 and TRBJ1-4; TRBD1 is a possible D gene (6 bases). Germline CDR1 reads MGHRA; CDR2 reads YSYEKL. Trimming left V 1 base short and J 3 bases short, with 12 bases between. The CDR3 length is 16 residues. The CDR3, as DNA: TGCGCCAGCAGCCAAGGGCCAGGGGCCCCTAATGAAAAACTGTTTTTT. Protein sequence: CASSQGPGAPNEKLFF.

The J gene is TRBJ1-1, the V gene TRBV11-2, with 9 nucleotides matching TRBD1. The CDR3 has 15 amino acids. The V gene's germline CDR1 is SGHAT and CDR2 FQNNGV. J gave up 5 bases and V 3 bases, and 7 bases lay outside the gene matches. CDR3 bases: TGTGCCAGCAGCTTCTCGACAGGGGGAGAGACTGAAGCTTTCTTT. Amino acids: CASSFSTGGETEAFF.

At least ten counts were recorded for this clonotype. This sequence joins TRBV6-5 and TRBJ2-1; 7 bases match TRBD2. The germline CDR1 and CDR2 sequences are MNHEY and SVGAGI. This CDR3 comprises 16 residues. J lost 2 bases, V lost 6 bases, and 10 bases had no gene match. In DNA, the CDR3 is TGTGCCAGCAGCCGTACCGCGGGAGCGGCCTACAATGAGCAGTTCTTC. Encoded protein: CASSRTAGAAYNEQFF.

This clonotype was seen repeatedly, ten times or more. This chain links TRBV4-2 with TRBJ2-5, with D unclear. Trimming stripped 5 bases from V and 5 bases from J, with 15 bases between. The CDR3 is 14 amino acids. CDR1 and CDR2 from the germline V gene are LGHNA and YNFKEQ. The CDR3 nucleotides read TGTGCCAGCAGCGACTCGAGGACGGTGGAGACCCAGTACTTC. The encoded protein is CASSDSRTVETQYF.

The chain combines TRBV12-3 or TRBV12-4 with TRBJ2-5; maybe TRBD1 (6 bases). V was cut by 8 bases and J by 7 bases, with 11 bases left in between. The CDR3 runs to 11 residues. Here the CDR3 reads CASYEGGTQYF. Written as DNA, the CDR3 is TGTGCCAGCTACGAAGGGGGGACCCAGTACTTC.

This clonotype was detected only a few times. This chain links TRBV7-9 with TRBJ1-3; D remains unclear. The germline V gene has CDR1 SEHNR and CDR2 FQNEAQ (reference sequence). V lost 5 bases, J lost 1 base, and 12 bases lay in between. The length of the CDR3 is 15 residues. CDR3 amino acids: CASSVWVGSGNTIYF. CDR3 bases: TGTGCCAGCAGCGTATGGGTCGGGTCTGGAAACACCATATATTTT.

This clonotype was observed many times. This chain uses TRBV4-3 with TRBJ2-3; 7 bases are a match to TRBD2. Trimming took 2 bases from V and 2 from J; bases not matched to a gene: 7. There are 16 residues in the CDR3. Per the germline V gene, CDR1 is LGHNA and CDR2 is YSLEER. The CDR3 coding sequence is TGCGCCAGCAGCCAACACCGGGACTATCACACAGATACGCAGTATTTT. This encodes CASSQHRDYHTDTQYF.

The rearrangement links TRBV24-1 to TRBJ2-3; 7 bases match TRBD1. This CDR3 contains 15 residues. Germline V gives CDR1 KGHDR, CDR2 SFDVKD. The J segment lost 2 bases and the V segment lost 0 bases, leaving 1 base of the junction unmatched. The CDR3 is CATSDLGQDTDTQYF. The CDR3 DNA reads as TGTGCCACCAGTGATTTGGGACAGGACACAGATACGCAGTATTTT.

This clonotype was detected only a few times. The CDR3 nucleotides are TGCGGACTAGCGGGGCCCAAAGGATACGAGCAGTACTTC. Translating it yields CGLAGPKGYEQYF. This chain joins TRBV20-1 and TRBJ2-7; 12 bases agree with TRBD2. CDR1 is DFQATT and CDR2 is SNEGSKA in the germline V gene (reference sequence). The CDR3 extends over 13 amino acids.